This TCR beta chain was obtained from a study of Graves' ophthalmopathy and Graves' hyperthyroidism. RNA transcripts were the source from which TCR beta CDR3 regions were amplified. Second-round multiplex PCR came after first-round RT-PCR with HTBI primers. TCRdb fed the multiplex PCR reads into MiXCR, producing one record per CDR3 protein. This table holds about 740,000 distinct CDR3 sequences, 40% found once. The CDR3 contains 10 residues. With 7 bases removed from V and 5 bases from J, the gap between germline ends came to 8 bases. The germline CDR1 and CDR2 sequences are SQVTM and ANQGSEA. Pregnant or lactating patients and those with other autoimmune diseases or uncontrolled infections were excluded. The PBMCs originated from around 9.7 ml of fresh peripheral blood. This clonotype was seen repeatedly, ten times or more.

This TCR came from an adult man with Graves' ophthalmopathy. Input material: peripheral blood. The V and J genes are TRBV29-1 and TRBJ1-1; D remains unclear. The CDR3 DNA reads TGCAGCGCCGTACTTACTGAAGCTTTCTTT. Its translation: CSAVLTEAFF.